The text below deals with one TCR beta chain. Its antigen remains unknown. The record originates from a study of response to subunit inactivated influenza vaccine. Study-level findings and limits: Authors suggested each seasonal influenza vaccination recruits few new T cells.

With V trimmed by 6 bases and J by 8 bases, 7 bases remained unmatched. Germline loops: CDR1 SGHTA, CDR2 FQGNSA. The length of the CDR3 is 13 residues. TCRdb reprocessed the RT-PCR reads via MiXCR and lists one record per CDR3 protein. The data hold some 850,000 distinct CDR3 sequences, with about a fifth observed a single time. The receptor was derived from a man in his fifties or sixties who received an inactivated influenza vaccine. V and J are TRBV7-2 and TRBJ1-2; 9 bases are a match to TRBD1. Sequencing was performed on PBMCs from blood, taken about 5 days after vaccination. The CDR3 region has the DNA TGTGCCAGCAGACCCGGGACAGGGAGCGGCTACACCTTC. It codes for CASRPGTGSGYTF.